This section outlines one T cell receptor beta chain sequence together with its context. Per the original data handling: How many nucleated cells were present was estimated from reference gene primer amplification. The protocol was immunoSEQ multiplex PCR, while the TCRdb copy is restricted to in-frame clones and leaves out a portion. The V and J calls and clone size are taken from that table; D and trimming were inferred from the DNA. This repertoire shows 100,000 to 150,000 clones, roughly 92% found once; its top ten account for around 2%. This entry belongs to a study of blood T cell repertoires in COVID-19. Turning to the study itself: Acute-phase and convalescent COVID-19 samples originated in the United States, Italy and Spain. T cells, B-cell-depleted T cells, or PBMCs supplied cDNA or gDNA.

The CDR3 length is 14 residues. Trimming cost V 5 bases and J 6 bases, with 14 bases left between them. Per the germline V gene, CDR1 is SGHVS and CDR2 is FQNEAQ. One Seattle source followed patients from active infection through their disease course. The sequence derives from a man between 50 and 59 years old with COVID-19, enrolled during active disease. The specimen was peripheral blood. The chain joins TRBV7-8 to TRBJ1-5; TRBD1 might be the D (6 bases). This chain's CDR3 is CASSPTGSPQPQHF. CDR3 nucleotide sequence: TGTGCCAGCAGCCCCACAGGGAGTCCTCAGCCCCAGCATTTT.